The 26 T cell receptor beta chains in this list originate from one sample, sequenced in a study of breast tumors, draining lymph nodes, adjacent tissues. A single record per CDR3 protein comes from TCRdb applying MiXCR to the multiplex PCR reads. The sample holds some 19,000 distinct CDR3 sequences, around 50% seen once. Specimen: breast tumor tissue. The receptor source for this set is a female donor with breast cancer. Some clones in this sample may be carry-over from other donors' samples.

The rearrangement uses TRBV7-9 and TRBJ2-7; D could derive from TRBD1 or TRBD2 (5 bases each). Trimming cost V 1 base and J 5 bases, with 12 bases left between them. This CDR3 is 14 amino acids long. Germline V lookup: CDR1 SEHNR, CDR2 FQNEAQ (reference sequence). CDR3 region: CASSLEGTSNEQYF. The CDR3 bases are TGTGCCAGCAGCTTAGAGGGGACCTCAAACGAGCAGTACTTC.

Ten or more counts support this clonotype. The rearrangement joins TRBV6-6 to TRBJ1-5; D remains ambiguous. Germline V gives CDR1 MNHNY, CDR2 SVGAGI (reference sequence). V was cut by 7 bases and J by 2 bases, with 21 bases left in between. The CDR3 consists of 17 residues. DNA for the CDR3: TGTGCCAGCACTCTAAGGATGGGATCCGCTGGCAATCAGCCCCAGCATTTT. Translation gives CASTLRMGSAGNQPQHF.

The sample holds many counts of this clonotype. The chain has TRBV20-1 and TRBJ2-5; TRBD1 might be the D (6 bases). Germline assignment: CDR1 DFQATT and CDR2 SNEGSKA (reference sequence). CDR3 length: 16 amino acids. Trimming took off 0 bases at V and 1 base at J, with 15 bases between the two ends. The CDR3 here is CSARDYRARFQETQYF. CDR3 bases: TGCAGTGCTAGAGATTACAGGGCCAGATTCCAAGAGACCCAGTACTTC.

The CDR3 coding sequence is TGTGCCAGCAGAAGACAGGCTGAGTATGGCTACACCTTC. This codes for CASRRQAEYGYTF. This chain joins TRBV7-2 and TRBJ1-2, with D possibly TRBD1 on 6 matching bases. The germline V and J ends were trimmed by 6 bases and 5 bases, with 13 bases remaining between them. Germline CDR1 SGHTA, CDR2 FQGNSA. This CDR3 spans 13 amino acids.

This clonotype was found once. This CDR3 is CASSPTGGHSEQFF. In DNA form, the CDR3 reads TGTGCCAGCAGTCCAACAGGGGGTCACAGCGAGCAGTTCTTC. V gene TRBV27 combines with J gene TRBJ2-1, with 8 bases fitting TRBD1. The junction had 10 bases not matched to a gene; V was cut back by 5 bases and J by 10 bases. This CDR3 has 14 residues. Germline CDR1 reads MNHEY; CDR2 reads SMNVEV (reference sequence).

This clonotype was observed a single time. Germline and junction disagree at one end, which may indicate a read error. The chain is built from TRBV20-1 and TRBJ2-1; TRBD2 matches 8 bases. This CDR3 comprises 14 residues. Germline V CDR1 and CDR2: DFQATT, SNEGSKA (reference sequence). The CDR3 region is CSATGTRGSHERFF. In DNA form, the CDR3 reads TGCAGTGCCACCGGGACTAGGGGTTCTCATGAGCGGTTCTTC.

This clonotype was counted at least ten times. This clone may be a read error of a much larger clone one base away. The rearrangement joins TRBV6-4 to TRBJ2-1, with 10 bases that match TRBD2. Germline V lookup: CDR1 MRHNA, CDR2 SNTAGT. This CDR3 has 16 amino acids. In nucleotides, the CDR3 is TGTGCCAGCAGTCACTCAGCGGGAGGGCTATACAATGAGCAGTTCTTC. This translates into CASSHSAGGLYNEQFF.

In its sample, this clonotype was seen many times. V and J are TRBV29-1 and TRBJ2-1; D perhaps matches TRBD2 (6 bases). The length of the CDR3 is 13 residues. Trimming stripped 5 bases from V and 4 bases from J, with 12 bases between. Germline CDR1 and CDR2: SQVTM and ANQGSEA. The CDR3 DNA sequence: TGCAGCGTTCGGGCGGGGACTTACAATGAGCAGTTCTTC. Amino acid sequence: CSVRAGTYNEQFF.

V is TRBV19 and J is TRBJ2-2; TRBD2 matches 12 bases. The CDR3 is 17 amino acids. The trim removed 5 bases at V and 3 bases at J, leaving 7 bases unmatched. In germline, CDR1 is LNHDA, CDR2 SQIVND (reference sequence). The CDR3 DNA is TGTGCCAGTAGTGGGCCCTCTAGCGGGAGGGACACCGGGGAGCTGTTTTTT. Amino acids: CASSGPSSGRDTGELFF.

The chain couples TRBV20-1 to TRBJ2-7, with 15 bases identical to TRBD2. Germline trimming cut 6 bases from V and 1 base from J; bases unmatched to any gene: 10. In germline, CDR1 is DFQATT, CDR2 SNEGSKA (reference sequence). The CDR3 has 17 residues. The CDR3 DNA reads TGCAGTGCAACAGGACTAGCGGGAGGGGTGGAGTCCTACGAGCAGTACTTC. It codes for CSATGLAGGVESYEQYF.

In this sample, this clonotype turned up many times. The chain carries TRBV5-1 and TRBJ2-2; tentative D call: TRBD2 (6 bases). The CDR3 is 15 amino acids. Trimming left V 2 bases short and J 3 bases short, with 11 bases between. CDR1 and CDR2 (germline): SGHRS, YFSETQ. As DNA, the CDR3 is TGCGCCAGCAGCTTTGGCGGGGCCTACACCGGGGAGCTGTTTTTT. It codes for CASSFGGAYTGELFF.

A note on this clonotype: It is unclear where the CDR3 begins or ends on the DNA, so no DNA is shown, and the CDR3 is as TCRdb lists it. The chain recombines TRBV7-2 with TRBJ1-1; the D call in the table, TRBD1, was not verified against the DNA. Germline CDR1 and CDR2: SGHTA and FQGNSA. The CDR3 spans 19 residues, counting both ends. CDR3 in amino acids: CASSFYICSARTGNTEAFF.

This clonotype was seen repeatedly, ten times or more. J is TRBJ2-1 and V is TRBV6-1; no firm D call. The CDR3 runs to 11 residues. CDR1 and CDR2 from the germline V gene are MNHNS and SASEGT. The ends were cut back, 3 bases at V and 13 bases at J, with 10 bases in the middle. In nucleotides, the CDR3 is TGTGCCAGCAGTGATACTTCTCTACAGTTCTTC. This translates into CASSDTSLQFF.

V gene TRBV12-3 or TRBV12-4 combines with J gene TRBJ2-2; 9 bases are shared with TRBD1. The trim removed 6 bases at V and 7 bases at J, leaving 9 bases unmatched. This CDR3 has 15 residues. Written as DNA, the CDR3 is TGTGCCAGCAGCCGACAGGGGGGAACCTTCGGGGAGCTGTTTTTT. It translates to CASSRQGGTFGELFF.

The sample holds many counts of this clonotype. This chain uses TRBV6-5 with TRBJ2-2; 7 bases align to TRBD1. CDR1 MNHEY and CDR2 SVGAGI come from the germline V gene. CDR3 length: 14 amino acids. The V segment lost 4 bases and the J segment 3 bases; nucleotides outside the gene matches: 2. For the CDR3, the DNA is TGTGCCAGCAGTTCCACAGGGGACACCGGGGAGCTGTTTTTT. Protein sequence: CASSSTGDTGELFF.

Relative to its sample, this clonotype is large. This rearrangement joins TRBV24-1 to TRBJ2-3; either TRBD1 or TRBD2 may supply D (6 bases each). V shed 6 bases and J shed 0 bases, with 12 bases lying between them. Germline lookup yields CDR1 KGHDR and CDR2 SFDVKD. The CDR3 runs to 15 residues. CDR3 sequence reads: CATSRKGGSTDTQYF. CDR3 in DNA: TGTGCCACCAGTCGTAAAGGGGGGAGCACAGATACGCAGTATTTT.

This clonotype has at least ten counts. It may be a read error: a sequence one base away is much more abundant. This chain uses TRBV12-5 with TRBJ2-7; unclear D gene. This CDR3 comprises 12 residues. Germline V CDR1 and CDR2: LGHNT, FRNRAP. V lost 5 bases to trimming and J lost 12 bases, with 17 bases between them. The CDR3 region is CASGGLDQKRYF. The CDR3 DNA sequence: TGTGCTAGTGGTGGGCTCGACCAGAAGCGGTACTTC. Full variable domain (missing parts from reference TRBV12-5 and TRBJ2-7): DARVTQTPRHKVTEMGQEVTMRCQPILGHNTVFWYRQTMMQGLELLAYFRNRAPLDDSGMPKDRFSAEMPDATLATLKIQPSEPRDSAVYFCASGGLDQKRYFGPGTRLTVT.

The chain recombines TRBV29-1 with TRBJ1-2, with 10 nucleotides matching TRBD1. V dropped 7 bases and J dropped 4; count of bases not matched to a gene: 9. The CDR3 spans 14 residues. Germline V gives CDR1 SQVTM, CDR2 ANQGSEA. DNA of the CDR3: TGCAGCGCCAGGACAGGGGGGGATAGCTATGGCTACACCTTC. This codes for CSARTGGDSYGYTF.

Many counts were recorded for this clonotype. This clone may be a read error of a much larger clone one base away. This chain connects TRBV6-1 to TRBJ2-7; D ambiguous. The ends were cut back, 7 bases at V and 2 bases at J, with 12 bases in the middle. The CDR3 consists of 13 residues. Germline V gene data show CDR1 as MNHNS and CDR2 as SASEGT. The CDR3: CASKQGFTYEQYF. CDR3 bases: TGTGCCAGCAAACAAGGATTTACCTACGAGCAGTACTTC.

This clonotype was counted at least ten times. The chain links TRBV5-1 to TRBJ2-7; 8 bases agree with TRBD1. The CDR3 sequence is 15 residues long. CDR1 is SGHRS, CDR2 YFSETQ, per germline. V gave up 3 bases and J gave up 2 bases; unmatched junction bases: 7. In DNA form, the CDR3 reads TGCGCCAGCAGCTCACCAGGACAGGGTACCTACGAGCAGTACTTC. Protein sequence: CASSSPGQGTYEQYF.

The sample holds many counts of this clonotype. This rearrangement joins TRBV6-4 to TRBJ1-2; TRBD1 aligns across 7 bases. Losses at the gene ends were 11 bases for V and 7 bases for J; bases not matched to a gene: 10. The CDR3 totals 12 residues. The germline CDR1 and CDR2 sequences are MRHNA and SNTAGT. The CDR3 nucleotides are TGTGCCGGACAGGCCAGGGAAACTGGCTACACCTTC. This translates into CAGQARETGYTF.

This clonotype was detected a few times. The J gene is TRBJ1-1, the V gene TRBV19, with TRBD1 as a possible D gene (5 bases). V shed 8 bases and J shed 5 bases, with 21 bases lying between them. CDR3 length equals 15 residues. CDR1 is LNHDA and CDR2 is SQIVND in the germline V gene (reference sequence). The CDR3 nucleotides are TGTGCCAGTGCGGGGTTGCAGGGAAGAGGTACTGAAGCTTTCTTT. This codes for CASAGLQGRGTEAFF.

This clonotype was recorded a few times. V is TRBV11-2 and J is TRBJ1-6; maybe TRBD1 (5 bases). CDR1 is SGHAT, CDR2 FQNNGV, per germline. Between the trimmed V and J ends, which lost 4 bases and 9 bases, there was a span of 13 bases. The CDR3 runs 14 residues. CDR3 protein: CASSSDISPSPLHF. The CDR3 DNA follows: TGTGCCAGCAGCTCGGACATCTCTCCTTCACCCCTCCACTTT.

There are many counts of this clonotype. A much larger clonotype is one base distant, so this may be a read error. J is TRBJ2-5 and V is TRBV20-1; TRBD2 matches at 8 bases. CDR1 is DFQATT, CDR2 SNEGSKA, per germline (reference sequence). Trimming cost V 3 bases and J 5 bases; bases outside gene matches: 11. The length of the CDR3 is 15 residues. Here the CDR3 reads CSASVSGSETETQYF. DNA of the CDR3: TGCAGTGCTAGCGTCAGCGGGAGCGAGACGGAGACCCAGTACTTC.

V gene TRBV11-2 combines with J gene TRBJ1-4; 9 bases align to TRBD1. The germline gives CDR1 SGHAT, CDR2 FQNNGV. The CDR3 length is 16 residues. With 2 bases clipped from V and 5 bases from J, the junction kept 6 bases outside the gene matches. CDR3 sequence reads: CASSLRGDRDNEKLFF. CDR3 in DNA: TGTGCCAGCAGCTTAAGGGGGGACAGGGACAATGAAAAACTGTTTTTT.

This clonotype came up many times. With a much larger clone just one base away, this may be a read error. The chain recombines TRBV6-1 with TRBJ2-7; D not resolved. Germline values: CDR1 MNHNS, CDR2 SASEGT. Trimming took 5 bases from V and 6 from J, leaving 26 bases between them. The CDR3 covers 17 residues. The CDR3 DNA is TGTGCCAGCAGTCGTAAACTACCGGGTCCGGGTAGAGGCGAGCAGTACTTC. Its protein product is CASSRKLPGPGRGEQYF.